Each of the 30 T cell receptor beta chains below was sequenced from the same sample in a study of OX40 agonist ivuxolimab in advanced cancers. The method was immunoSEQ multiplex PCR; TCRdb's version includes in-frame clones alone and lacks a portion of them. The sample records tens of thousands of clones, 80% being singletons. Sequenced here: CD4+ or CD8+ T cells sorted from blood, sampled in a trial of the OX40 agonist ivuxolimab. The receptor source for this set is an adult with an advanced solid tumor such as melanoma, head and neck, liver or kidney cancer.

The rearrangement uses TRBV5-1 and TRBJ2-2, with 8 bases that match TRBD2. With V trimmed by 4 bases and J by 0 bases, 8 bases remained unmatched. CDR3 length: 17 residues. Germline V gene lookup returns CDR1 SGHRS and CDR2 YFSETQ. CDR3 nucleotides: TGCGCCAGCAGCCCATTATCACTAGCGGCGAACACCGGGGAGCTGTTTTTT. This translates into CASSPLSLAANTGELFF.

CDR3: CASSRGQGSGNTIYF. DNA for the CDR3: TGTGCCAGCTCACGGGGACAGGGCTCTGGAAACACCATATATTTT. This chain joins TRBV18 and TRBJ1-3; 9 bases align to TRBD1. V dropped 4 bases and J dropped 0; count of bases not matched to a gene: 1. This CDR3 is 15 amino acids long. CDR1 and CDR2 from the germline V gene are KGHSH and LQKENI. The whole variable domain, filled in from reference TRBV18 and TRBJ1-3, reads NAGVMQNPRHLVRRRGQEARLRCSPMKGHSHVYWYRQLPEEGLKFMVYLQKENIIDESGMPKERFSAEFPKEGPSILRIQQVVRGDSAAYFCASSRGQGSGNTIYFGEGSWLTVV.

V gene TRBV4-2 combines with J gene TRBJ1-2, with D tentatively TRBD1 (5 bases). The CDR3 spans 14 residues. CDR1 is LGHNA, CDR2 YNFKEQ, per germline. Trimming took off 0 bases at V and 8 bases at J, with 13 bases between the two ends. Written as DNA, the CDR3 is TGTGCCAGCAGCCAAGAGGGAGGGAGGGGAGGCTACACCTTC. Translated: CASSQEGGRGGYTF.

V usage is TRBV6-5 and J usage is TRBJ1-2, with 8 bases aligning to TRBD1. Germline V gives CDR1 MNHEY, CDR2 SVGAGI. V was clipped by 6 bases and J by 3 bases; unmatched bases: 6. The length of the CDR3 is 14 residues. This CDR3 is CASSSGQGDYGYTF. CDR3 in DNA: TGTGCCAGCAGCAGCGGACAGGGAGACTATGGCTACACCTTC.

The chain is built from TRBV25-1 and TRBJ1-1; a possible D gene is TRBD1 (5 bases). The V gene lost 1 base and the J gene lost 4 bases, with 13 bases spanning the gap. Germline lookup yields CDR1 MGHDK and CDR2 SYGVNS. This CDR3 has 15 amino acids. The CDR3 bases are TGTGCCAGCAGTGAATTAGGAGGGGAGGGCACTGAAGCTTTCTTT. Its translation: CASSELGGEGTEAFF.

The chain recombines TRBV28 with TRBJ2-5; 7 positions agree with TRBD1. Germline loops: CDR1 MDHEN, CDR2 SYDVKM. The CDR3 is made up of 16 amino acids. The J segment lost 2 bases and the V segment lost 5 bases, leaving 11 bases of the junction unmatched. This CDR3 is CASSPPPGQSQETQYF. The DNA for the CDR3 is TGTGCCAGCAGTCCCCCTCCGGGACAGTCACAAGAGACCCAGTACTTC.

This clone was counted a few times. The chain has TRBV27 and TRBJ2-2; D possibly corresponds to TRBD1 (7 bases). V was trimmed by 2 bases and J by 7 bases, leaving 17 bases between them. Germline V gene data show CDR1 as MNHEY and CDR2 as SMNVEV (reference sequence). This CDR3 is built from 16 residues. CDR3 DNA sequence: TGTGCCAGCAGTTTAAAGGCGGGACAGAACGTCGGGGAGCTGTTTTTT. Translating gives CASSLKAGQNVGELFF.

This clone has only one observation. The chain has TRBV30 and TRBJ1-1; unclear D gene. Trimming took 0 bases from V and 6 from J, leaving 5 bases between them. The CDR3 covers 11 residues. Looked up from germline, CDR1 is GTSNPN and CDR2 is SVGIG (reference sequence). The CDR3 nucleotides are TGTGCCTGGAGTGTATCCCCTGAAGCTTTCTTT. Residues: CAWSVSPEAFF.

The chain employs TRBV4-3 and TRBJ1-3, with no clear D. Looked up from germline, CDR1 is LGHNA and CDR2 is YSLEER. This CDR3 has 16 residues. The ends were cut back, 0 bases at V and 0 bases at J, with 9 bases in the middle. The CDR3 DNA reads TGCGCCAGCAGCCAAGATCTGATGGGCTCTGGAAACACCATATATTTT. Translating it yields CASSQDLMGSGNTIYF.

The genes are TRBV4-1 and TRBJ1-4, with D unresolved. In germline, CDR1 is MGHRA, CDR2 YSYEKL. V gave up 2 bases and J gave up 6 bases, with 13 bases separating them. This CDR3 is 15 amino acids long. CDR3 amino acids: CASSQLTESHEKLFF. CDR3 sequence (DNA): TGCGCCAGCAGCCAATTAACAGAGAGCCATGAAAAACTGTTTTTT.

The V call is TRBV5-1, the J call TRBJ2-4, with no clear D. Trimming took off 7 bases at V and 8 bases at J, with 10 bases between the two ends. Germline lookup yields CDR1 SGHRS and CDR2 YFSETQ. This CDR3 comprises 11 residues. The CDR3 nucleotides are TGCGCCAGCGGTCAAGGCGACATTCAGTACTTC. Its protein is CASGQGDIQYF.

The chain has TRBV28 and TRBJ1-1; D unresolved. The germline V and J ends were trimmed by 1 base and 1 base, with 7 bases remaining between them. CDR1 and CDR2 (germline): MDHEN, SYDVKM. CDR3 size: 14 residues. The CDR3 spells CASSLSNANTEAFF. The CDR3 bases are TGTGCCAGCAGTTTATCGAACGCGAACACTGAAGCTTTCTTT.

This clone was detected a few times. J is TRBJ1-6 and V is TRBV6-5; the D gene is possibly TRBD1 (6 bases). V shed 2 bases and J shed 8 bases, with 10 bases lying between them. Looked up from germline, CDR1 is MNHEY and CDR2 is SVGAGI. CDR3 size: 14 residues. The chain's CDR3 is CASSYGGGDSPLHF. In DNA, the CDR3 is TGTGCCAGCAGTTACGGGGGCGGTGATTCACCCCTCCACTTT.

The V and J genes are TRBV2 and TRBJ2-3; 7 nucleotides match TRBD1. There are 12 residues in the CDR3. The V gene's germline CDR1 is SNHLY and CDR2 FYNNEI. Unmatched junction bases numbered 2, after V lost 5 bases and J lost 6 bases. CDR3 sequence (DNA): TGTGCCAGCAGTACAGGGGTCGATACGCAGTATTTT. This encodes CASSTGVDTQYF.

The chain uses TRBV7-9 and TRBJ1-2, with 9 bases that match TRBD1. The ends lost 5 bases at V and 4 bases at J; junction bases unmatched: 5. Germline values: CDR1 SEHNR, CDR2 FQNEAQ (reference sequence). CDR3 length equals 14 residues. The CDR3 here is CASSGRDRVYGYTF. In DNA form, the CDR3 reads TGTGCCAGCAGCGGGCGGGACAGGGTCTATGGCTACACCTTC.

This sequence joins TRBV6-5 and TRBJ1-2, with D hard to call. The germline CDR1 and CDR2 sequences are MNHEY and SVGAGI. The CDR3 is 14 amino acids. The V end was cut by 6 bases, the J end by 0 bases, with 11 bases between. The DNA of the CDR3 is TGTGCCAGCAGGGAGAGCCTAGCTAACTATGGCTACACCTTC. It translates to CASRESLANYGYTF.

The chain employs TRBV28 and TRBJ2-7; 10 positions match TRBD1. CDR1 is MDHEN and CDR2 is SYDVKM in the germline V gene. V shed 10 bases, J shed 5 bases, and the junction held 11 bases outside the gene matches. There are 14 residues in the CDR3. CDR3 region: CAIPRDRGSDEQYF. DNA of the CDR3: TGTGCCATCCCCCGGGACAGGGGTTCGGACGAGCAGTACTTC. The variable domain in full, completed from reference TRBV28 and TRBJ2-7, reads DVKVTQSSRYLVKRTGEKVFLECVQDMDHENMFWYRQDPGLGLRLIYFSYDVKMKEKGDIPEGYSVSREKKERFSLILESASTNQTSMYLCAIPRDRGSDEQYFGPGTRLTVT.

This clone has a single count. The chain combines TRBV5-1 with TRBJ1-3; unclear D gene. With 0 bases removed from V and 3 bases from J, the gap between germline ends came to 4 bases. CDR3 length equals 13 residues. The germline V gene has CDR1 SGHRS and CDR2 YFSETQ. CDR3 sequence (DNA): TGCGCCAGCAGCTTGGAGGTTGGAAACACCATATATTTT. It translates to CASSLEVGNTIYF. Filled out from reference TRBV5-1 and TRBJ1-3, the complete variable domain reads KAGVTQTPRYLIKTRGQQVTLSCSPISGHRSVSWYQQTPGQGLQFLFEYFSETQRNKGNFPGRFSGRQFSNSRSEMNVSTLELGDSALYLCASSLEVGNTIYFGEGSWLTVV.

The gene calls are TRBV4-1 and TRBJ1-4; no clear D. The ends were cut back, 1 base at V and 0 bases at J, with 9 bases in the middle. The CDR3 extends over 16 amino acids. CDR1 MGHRA and CDR2 YSYEKL come from the germline V gene. For the CDR3, the DNA is TGCGCCAGCAGCCAAGTTATCATCGCAACTAATGAAAAACTGTTTTTT. It specifies CASSQVIIATNEKLFF.

A single count supports this clone. The chain recombines TRBV28 with TRBJ2-2; 8 positions match TRBD1. CDR3 size: 16 residues. CDR1 and CDR2 (germline): MDHEN, SYDVKM. Germline trimming cut 6 bases from V and 1 base from J; bases unmatched to any gene: 7. CDR3 region: CASSPSDRGNTGELFF. Written as DNA, the CDR3 is TGTGCCAGCAGCCCGTCAGACAGGGGGAACACCGGGGAGCTGTTTTTT.

The V and J genes are TRBV4-1 and TRBJ2-7, with 7 positions matching TRBD2. Germline CDR1 MGHRA, CDR2 YSYEKL. The V and J ends lost 0 bases and 2 bases, in that order; junction bases with no gene match: 4. This CDR3 is 15 amino acids long. The CDR3 sequence is CASSQDTGGTYEQYV. The CDR3 DNA sequence: TGCGCCAGCAGCCAAGATACGGGGGGTACCTACGAGCAGTACGTC.

The J gene is TRBJ1-1, the V gene TRBV6-5; the D gene is possibly TRBD1 (5 bases). The CDR3 runs 14 residues. Trimming removed 8 bases from V and 1 base from J, with 14 bases in between. Per the germline V gene, CDR1 is MNHEY and CDR2 is SVGAGI. CDR3 bases: TGTGCCAGCGCAGAGTCAGGGACGAACACTGAAGCTTTCTTT. As protein: CASAESGTNTEAFF.

Worth noting for this clone: The limits of the CDR3 on the DNA are not certain, so only TCRdb's listed CDR3 is given. The rearrangement links TRBV6-5 to TRBJ1-2; TRBD1, as called in the table, went unchecked against the DNA. Germline CDR1 reads MNHEY; CDR2 reads SVGAGI. 13 amino acids form the CDR3, both terminal residues included. The CDR3: CASSTSTGRGYTF.

The CDR3 DNA sequence: TGTGCCAGCCTCTACACTGGGCACACCATATATTTT. Protein product: CASLYTGHTIYF. This chain connects TRBV2 to TRBJ1-3; D remains ambiguous. The CDR3 consists of 12 residues. V was trimmed by 8 bases and J by 8 bases, leaving 13 bases between them. Germline V lookup: CDR1 SNHLY, CDR2 FYNNEI. Full variable domain (missing parts from reference TRBV2 and TRBJ1-3): EPEVTQTPSHQVTQMGQEVILRCVPISNHLYFYWYRQILGQKVEFLVSFYNNEISEKSEIFDDQFSVERPDGSNFTLKIRSTKLEDSAMYFCASLYTGHTIYFGEGSWLTVV.

This rearrangement joins TRBV4-1 to TRBJ1-5; no clear D. The V end was cut by 0 bases, the J end by 5 bases, with 11 bases between. The CDR3 has 15 amino acids. CDR1 MGHRA and CDR2 YSYEKL come from the germline V gene. Written as DNA, the CDR3 is TGCGCCAGCAGCCAAGAAATGCAGAGATATCAGCCCCAGCATTTT. This encodes CASSQEMQRYQPQHF.

The chain employs TRBV9 and TRBJ2-5; D remains unclear. Between the trimmed V and J ends, which lost 4 bases and 5 bases, there was a span of 18 bases. CDR1 SGDLS and CDR2 YYNGEE come from the germline V gene. This CDR3 has 15 amino acids. CDR3 DNA: TGTGCCAGCAGCCCCGAAACCGGGCTAACGGAGACCCAGTACTTC. Translating gives CASSPETGLTETQYF.

This chain's CDR3 is CASSKRQMGYGYTF. The CDR3 region has the DNA TGTGCCAGCAGCAAAAGACAGATGGGCTATGGCTACACCTTC. The chain is built from TRBV6-5 and TRBJ1-2; D might be TRBD1 (5 bases). V dropped 6 bases and J dropped 4 bases, with 15 bases sitting between them. This CDR3 is built from 14 residues. From germline, CDR1 is MNHEY and CDR2 SVGAGI.

V usage is TRBV5-6 and J usage is TRBJ2-5; D possibly corresponds to TRBD2 (7 bases). This CDR3 is 15 amino acids long. Deletions cut 1 base from V and 2 bases from J, with 12 bases between. Germline V CDR1 and CDR2: SGHDT, YYEEEE. The DNA for the CDR3 is TGTGCCAGCAGCTTGTTCGGGGGGCGACAAGAGACCCAGTACTTC. Protein product: CASSLFGGRQETQYF.

The CDR3 loop reads CASSAQGARTGELFF. Written as DNA, the CDR3 is TGCGCCAGCAGCGCACAGGGGGCCCGAACCGGGGAGCTGTTTTTT. This sequence joins TRBV4-1 and TRBJ2-2, with 9 bases that match TRBD1. This CDR3 has 15 amino acids. CDR1 and CDR2 (germline): MGHRA, YSYEKL. Trimming cost V 5 bases and J 5 bases; bases outside gene matches: 6.

V and J are TRBV27 and TRBJ2-3; TRBD2 is a possible D gene (7 bases). CDR3 length equals 16 residues. Trimming removed 1 base from V and 7 bases from J, with 18 bases in between. The germline V gene encodes CDR1 MNHEY and CDR2 SMNVEV (reference sequence). Here the CDR3 reads CASSLYYGGGVNTQYF. The CDR3 nucleotides read TGTGCCAGCAGTTTATACTATGGGGGGGGCGTTAATACGCAGTATTTT.